Listed here is a single TCR beta chain. Up to 2 ug genomic DNA was used for TCRB CDR3 amplification. Primers: 60 V beta forward and 13 J beta reverse. Assay: immunoSEQ multiplex PCR; the TCRdb copy retains only in-frame clones and omits some. The sample contains tens of thousands of clones, around 86% of which appear only once. The data were obtained in a study of glioma-infiltrating T cells after dendritic cell vaccination. Study in general: At biweekly intervals, patients got three intradermal dendritic cell vaccine injections.

Time point in this sample: after dendritic cell vaccination, including at tumor progression/relapse. PBMC sampling occurred before vaccination, two weeks after the third dose, and at progression. The CDR3 covers 13 residues. The germline V gene has CDR1 MNHEY and CDR2 SVGAGI. V gave up 1 base and J gave up 4 bases; unmatched junction bases: 0. The sample consisted of blood, taken after dendritic cell vaccination. The chain is built from TRBV6-5 and TRBJ1-1; TRBD1 aligns across 7 bases. The origin of this receptor is a human donor with glioblastoma. DNA of the CDR3: TGTGCCAGCAGTTACTGGGACAGCACTGAAGCTTTCTTT. Translation gives CASSYWDSTEAFF.